What follows describes a single TCR beta chain. Its target is unknown. As for treatment: approximately nine-day PBMC culture with coronavirus spike peptide pools or control peptides (ViraFEST assay). Cultured CD4+ T cell DNA was sequenced using the Oncomine TCR Beta short-read assay. One entry per CDR3 protein results from TCRdb running MiXCR on the PCR reads. Of around 10,000 distinct CDR3 sequences in the sample, 25% to 30% were seen once. This specimen comes from a study of vaccination and CD4 T cells after COVID-19. The CDR3 has 15 amino acids. The ends were cut back, 4 bases at V and 0 bases at J, with 11 bases in the middle. Germline lookup yields CDR1 SGHRS and CDR2 YFSETQ.

Sample: cultured CD4+ T cells from blood. The J gene is TRBJ1-5, the V gene TRBV5-1, with D possibly TRBD1 on 5 matching bases. This TCR came from a human donor with COVID-19. The CDR3 sequence: CASSLEGYSNQPQHF. DNA of the CDR3: TGCGCCAGCAGCCTGGAGGGGTATAGCAATCAGCCCCAGCATTTT.